This T cell receptor beta chain emerged from a study of blood T cell repertoires in COVID-19. Study-wide context: Acute and convalescent COVID-19 specimens originated in the United States, Italy and Spain.

Repertoires were generated with immunoSEQ multiplex PCR, while TCRdb's copy carries only in-frame clones and drops some. This table holds about 210,000 clones, 70% to 90% found once. Individuals drawn from approximately 26 US areas were about 18 to 95 years old. The J segment lost 4 bases and the V segment lost 3 bases, leaving 3 bases of the junction unmatched. Germline V gene data show CDR1 as LGHDT and CDR2 as YNNKEL (reference sequence). The CDR3 spans 14 residues. The sample taken for sequencing was PBMCs or T cells enriched from blood (not recorded which). This chain connects TRBV3-1 (or the pseudogene TRBV3-2) to TRBJ2-7; 10 nucleotides match TRBD1. The origin of this receptor is a woman aged 40 to 55 in a cohort exposed to, infected with or recovered from COVID-19 (not recorded which). The CDR3 DNA is TGTGCCAGCAGCCACTGGGACAGGGGTTACGAGCAGTACTTC. It yields the protein CASSHWDRGYEQYF.